This T cell receptor (beta chain) is from a study of tumor and adjacent non-tumor tissue in lung cancer. A modified ARM-PCR protocol with three rounds of nested PCR amplified TCRbeta. TCRdb reprocessed the multiplex PCR reads with MiXCR, giving one entry per CDR3 protein. Of 90,000 to 120,000 distinct CDR3 sequences detected, roughly two thirds appear once; the ten largest clones hold roughly 19%. Notes on this clonotype: Its antigen is undetermined. The CDR3 end shows no conserved phenylalanine or tryptophan, and so a read error is likely.

The study's findings and limits: Patients with more diverse tumor TCRs had worse survival.

This sample's RNA came from whole unsorted tissue. This non-tumor lung sample came from over 3 cm beyond the tumor edge. Germline V CDR1 and CDR2: SGHNT, YENEEA. V gave up 3 bases and J gave up 9 bases, with 17 bases separating them. CDR3 length equals 15 residues. The TCR sequence derives from a man younger than 45 with non-small cell lung cancer. This sequence joins TRBV11-3 and TRBJ2-2, with D perhaps TRBD2 (6 bases). The sample taken for sequencing was distant non-tumor lung tissue. The CDR3 is CASSLGLVASRELFL. Written as DNA, the CDR3 is TGTGCCAGCAGCTTGGGACTGGTGGCCTCCAGGGAGCTGTTTTTA.